The TCR beta chain under discussion was sequenced for a study of T cells after yellow fever vaccination. Study overall: Preparation of the low-cell-number fractions used SMART-Seq v4 Ultra Low Input.

It was through 5'RACE template switching that TCR cDNA was made, with a universal primer site and UMIs added. TCRdb used MiXCR to reprocess the 5' RACE reads, holding one entry per CDR3 protein. The sample holds around 350,000 distinct CDR3 sequences, 11% seen once. As concerns this clonotype: Its antigen is unidentified.

Study conclusions and caveats: On re-exposure, the response was weaker but peaked faster, at day 5 versus 15. The study re-detected most primary-vaccination clones after the booster (96% CD4, roughly 88% CD8).

Losses at the gene ends were 6 bases for V and 5 bases for J; bases not matched to a gene: 2. Germline CDR1 and CDR2: MGHRA and YSYEKL. The CDR3 extends over 13 amino acids. Sequencing used PBMCs, obtained on the day of the first yellow fever vaccination. The sequence was obtained from a young man who received the YFV17D yellow fever vaccine. The rearrangement uses TRBV4-1 and TRBJ2-3, with 10 bases matching TRBD2. The CDR3 DNA sequence: TGCGCCAGCAGTAGCGGGGGGATAGATACGCAGTATTTT. Protein: CASSSGGIDTQYF.